This passage covers 13 T cell receptor beta chains from one sample sequenced in a study of T cells after yellow fever vaccination. TCRdb re-called the 5' RACE reads through MiXCR, storing one row per CDR3 protein. The repertoire includes approximately 300,000 distinct CDR3 sequences, 6.8% of them detected once, and roughly a sixth sits in the top ten. Specimen: PBMCs, collected about 49 days after the first yellow fever vaccination. The receptors were sampled from a man younger than 35 who received the YFV17D yellow fever vaccine.

V and J are TRBV6-2 or TRBV6-3 and TRBJ2-7; D ambiguous. Germline V lookup: CDR1 MNHEY, CDR2 SVGEGT. V lost 5 bases and J 6 bases, leaving 8 bases between the germline ends. The CDR3 spans 11 residues. CDR3 residues: CASSPGTEQYV. The CDR3, as DNA: TGTGCCAGCAGTCCCGGTACCGAGCAGTACGTC.

J is TRBJ2-5 and V is TRBV10-3; no clear D. Germline V gene lookup returns CDR1 ENHRY and CDR2 SYGVKD. The CDR3 is made up of 14 amino acids. Deletions cut 5 bases from V and 5 bases from J, with 15 bases between. The CDR3 spells CAISPIGRMETQYF. CDR3 DNA: TGTGCCATCAGTCCTATAGGTAGAATGGAGACCCAGTACTTC.

The chain has TRBV18 and TRBJ2-5; D ambiguous. CDR3 length: 14 residues. Trimming left V 3 bases short and J 0 bases short, with 8 bases between. CDR1 and CDR2 (germline): KGHSH, LQKENI. This CDR3 reads CASSPGINQETQYF. The CDR3 nucleotides are TGTGCCAGCTCACCTGGGATAAACCAAGAGACCCAGTACTTC. Looking up the rest from reference TRBV18 and TRBJ2-5 gives the full variable domain: NAGVMQNPRHLVRRRGQEARLRCSPMKGHSHVYWYRQLPEEGLKFMVYLQKENIIDESGMPKERFSAEFPKEGPSILRIQQVVRGDSAAYFCASSPGINQETQYFGPGTRLLVL.

This clonotype was counted only a few times. This chain uses TRBV9 with TRBJ1-1; TRBD1 is a possible D gene (5 bases). There are 15 residues in the CDR3. Germline CDR1 is SGDLS and CDR2 is YYNGEE. V was cut by 4 bases and J by 5 bases, with 18 bases left in between. The DNA of the CDR3 is TGTGCCAGCAGCCCTATCGGGGGGAGGAGAACTGAAGCTTTCTTT. This encodes CASSPIGGRRTEAFF.

This clonotype appeared a few times. The rearrangement uses TRBV3-1 and TRBJ2-3; TRBD2 matches 10 bases. Germline V CDR1 and CDR2: LGHDT, YNNKEL (reference sequence). The CDR3 consists of 17 residues. The J segment lost 2 bases and the V segment lost 2 bases, leaving 7 bases of the junction unmatched. The CDR3 spells CASSQWPSGGHTDTQYF. For the CDR3, the DNA is TGTGCCAGCAGCCAATGGCCTAGCGGGGGCCACACAGATACGCAGTATTTT.

The chain is built from TRBV4-3 and TRBJ1-2; no reliable D call. Trimming removed 4 bases from V and 7 bases from J, with 13 bases in between. CDR1 and CDR2 (germline): LGHNA, YSLEER. CDR3 length: 13 amino acids. The CDR3 spells CASSPSLDGGYTF. The CDR3 DNA sequence: TGCGCCAGCAGCCCCTCTCTCGACGGTGGCTACACCTTC.

The gene calls are TRBV7-2 and TRBJ2-7; maybe TRBD1 (6 bases). Trimming shortened V by 1 base and J by 3 bases, and 10 bases separated the two germline ends. Germline V CDR1 and CDR2: SGHTA, FQGNSA. The CDR3 spans 14 residues. This CDR3 is CASSLGSRGYEQYV. The CDR3 nucleotides read TGTGCCAGCAGCTTAGGTTCCAGGGGCTACGAGCAGTACGTC.

In nucleotides, the CDR3 is TGTGCCAGCAGCCGGGGGGGACAGAGCTATGGCTACACCTTC. Translating gives CASSRGGQSYGYTF. The chain links TRBV28 to TRBJ1-2, with 7 bases aligning to TRBD1. The V and J ends lost 6 bases and 4 bases, in that order; junction bases with no gene match: 8. The CDR3 extends over 14 amino acids. Germline V gene sequence: CDR1 MDHEN, CDR2 SYDVKM.

This clonotype came up a few times. This chain connects TRBV20-1 to TRBJ2-5, with D perhaps matching TRBD2 (6 bases). The V end was cut by 6 bases, the J end by 2 bases, with 16 bases between. The CDR3 sequence is 14 residues long. CDR1 is DFQATT and CDR2 is SNEGSKA in the germline V gene (reference sequence). CDR3 sequence: CSALLLAGQETQYF. The CDR3 DNA follows: TGCAGTGCCCTCCTGCTTGCGGGGCAAGAGACCCAGTACTTC.

The rearrangement uses TRBV4-1 and TRBJ2-7; perhaps TRBD1 as D (6 bases). The ends were cut back, 3 bases at V and 3 bases at J, with 9 bases in the middle. CDR3 length: 13 residues. Germline-derived CDR1 and CDR2 are MGHRA and YSYEKL. This CDR3 reads CASSHVQGYEQYV. In DNA form, the CDR3 reads TGCGCCAGCAGCCACGTACAGGGCTACGAGCAGTACGTC.

This clonotype turned up a few times. This chain joins TRBV7-3 and TRBJ2-1; 8 nucleotides align to TRBD2. The V segment lost 0 bases and the J segment 8 bases; nucleotides outside the gene matches: 6. Looked up from germline, CDR1 is SGHTA and CDR2 is FQGTGA. The CDR3 covers 15 residues. The CDR3 DNA reads as TGTGCCAGCAGCTTAACCGGGACTAGATCAGATGAGCAGTTCTTC. It specifies CASSLTGTRSDEQFF.

This clonotype was counted only a few times. The chain uses TRBV6-5 and TRBJ2-1; no reliable D call. Germline CDR1 and CDR2: MNHEY and SVGAGI. The ends were cut back, 0 bases at V and 1 base at J, with 4 bases in the middle. There are 14 residues in the CDR3. Here the CDR3 DNA reads TGTGCCAGCAGTTACTCGATGTCCTACAATGAGCAGTTCTTC. Translated: CASSYSMSYNEQFF.

This clonotype was observed at least ten times. The chain couples TRBV5-1 to TRBJ1-1; TRBD1 is a possible D gene (5 bases). Per germline, CDR1 SGHRS and CDR2 YFSETQ. The CDR3 runs to 13 residues. Trimming pared 4 bases from V and 3 bases from J, leaving 10 bases between. The CDR3 protein is CASSGDGYTEAFF. CDR3 bases: TGCGCCAGCAGCGGGGACGGGTACACTGAAGCTTTCTTT.